This T cell receptor beta chain was profiled in a study of OX40 agonist ivuxolimab in advanced cancers. The overall study: Intravenous ivuxolimab at 0.01 to 10 mg/kg was given to patients every 2 weeks.

CDR3 size: 16 residues. With 6 bases removed from V and 2 bases from J, the gap between germline ends came to 14 bases. From germline, CDR1 is SEHNR and CDR2 FQNEAQ (reference sequence). This clone is a singleton in its sample. The repertoire was sequenced with immunoSEQ multiplex PCR; TCRdb's copy has only in-frame clones and lacks some. The repertoire holds some 14,000 clones, around two thirds seen once, with approximately 40% in the top ten. This TCR derives from an adult with an advanced solid tumor such as melanoma, head and neck, liver or kidney cancer. This chain joins TRBV7-9 and TRBJ2-6; possibly TRBD1 for D (6 bases). This sample comprised CD4+ or CD8+ T cells sorted from blood, obtained in a trial of the OX40 agonist ivuxolimab. DNA for the CDR3: TGTGCCAGCAGGGGGGCCGGGGCGACTGGGGCCAACGTCCTGACTTTC. It yields the protein CASRGAGATGANVLTF.